The entry below gives a single TCR beta chain sequence along with its context. This record belongs to a study of blood T cell repertoires in COVID-19. In the study overall: COVID-19 samples collected from the United States, Italy and Spain covered acute and convalescent phases. Nucleic acid was either cDNA or gDNA, and it came from T cells, B-cell-depleted T cells, or PBMCs.

In the original workflow: Reference gene primers were amplified, and this amplification served to estimate nucleated cell counts. Profiling relied on immunoSEQ multiplex PCR, and the TCRdb table lists in-frame clones only, not all of them. The D gene and trimming were derived from the DNA, and the V and J assignments and clone size from that table. The table includes 75,000 to 90,000 clones, approximately 88% detected once. Trimming stripped 2 bases from V and 3 bases from J, with 7 bases between. Germline V gene data show CDR1 as SGHAT and CDR2 as FQNNGV. The length of the CDR3 is 13 residues. The sequence was collected from a man older than 75 with acute or convalescent COVID-19. The chain has TRBV11-2 and TRBJ1-2; D not resolved. Material: peripheral blood. CDR3 coding DNA: TGTGCCAGCAGCTTACACGGGGACTATGGCTACACCTTC. Translated: CASSLHGDYGYTF.